Reported below is one TCR beta chain. This specimen comes from a study of cytotoxic CD8 clonotypes in ibrutinib-treated CLL. Profiled with immunoSEQ multiplex PCR; TCRdb holds only in-frame clones, not every one. In the table there are 60,000 to 95,000 clones, approximately 82% of which are singletons. The CDR3 has 13 residues. Germline V gives CDR1 MDHEN, CDR2 SYDVKM. V lost 6 bases, J lost 2 bases, and 8 bases lay in between. The material was PBMCs, obtained after 24 months of ibrutinib treatment. This receptor was identified in a human donor with chronic lymphocytic leukemia. The rearrangement links TRBV28 to TRBJ1-5; no definite D call. The CDR3 DNA reads TGTGCCAGCAGGGCCCCCGGCAATCAGCCCCAGCATTTT. Translating gives CASRAPGNQPQHF. Drawing the rest from reference TRBV28 and TRBJ1-5, the complete variable domain is DVKVTQSSRYLVKRTGEKVFLECVQDMDHENMFWYRQDPGLGLRLIYFSYDVKMKEKGDIPEGYSVSREKKERFSLILESASTNQTSMYLCASRAPGNQPQHFGDGTRLSIL.